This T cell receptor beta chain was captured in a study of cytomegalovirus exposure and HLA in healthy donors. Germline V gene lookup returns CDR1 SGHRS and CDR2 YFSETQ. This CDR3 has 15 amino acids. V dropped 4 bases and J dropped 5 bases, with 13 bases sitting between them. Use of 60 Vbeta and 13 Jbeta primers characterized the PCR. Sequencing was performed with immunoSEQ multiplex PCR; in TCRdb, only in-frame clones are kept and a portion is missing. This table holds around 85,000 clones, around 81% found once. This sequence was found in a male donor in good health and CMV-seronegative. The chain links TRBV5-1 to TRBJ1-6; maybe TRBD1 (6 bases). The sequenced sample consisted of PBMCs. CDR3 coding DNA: TGCGCCAGCAGCACCTCGCCAGGGGATAATTCACCCCTCCACTTT. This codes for CASSTSPGDNSPLHF. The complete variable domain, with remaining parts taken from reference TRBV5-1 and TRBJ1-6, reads KAGVTQTPRYLIKTRGQQVTLSCSPISGHRSVSWYQQTPGQGLQFLFEYFSETQRNKGNFPGRFSGRQFSNSRSEMNVSTLELGDSALYLCASSTSPGDNSPLHFGNGTRLTVT.